This T cell receptor (beta chain) appears in the sequencing data of a study of metastatic and nonmetastatic thyroid tumors (dated by TCRdb to about 2020). Notes on the research overall: Repertoires were compared across peripheral blood and tumor or nodule tissue samples from malignant and benign thyroid patients. Overall study outcomes, separate from this receptor: In both blood and tumor samples, malignant tumors were reported to have significantly higher TCR beta diversity than benign nodules.

A remark on this clone: Its antigen target is currently unknown. The record has no base qualities; no much larger clone is one base away.

Library creation used PCR. The reads were generated on an Illumina HiSeq 4000. The TCR beta-chain CDR3 region of each patient was profiled by high-throughput sequencing. The study's processing was this. A classifier to discriminate distant-metastatic papillary thyroid cancer patients was built from CDR3 differences across clinicopathological groups. Repertoire diversity was assessed with the Shannon index, and tumor-blood repertoire similarity with the Morisita-Horn index. TCRdb reanalyzed the raw reads on its own, using fastp at Q25 for trimming and MiXCR for clone calling, and kept in-frame beta chains. What appears here as the V and J calls and clone size reflects TCRdb's work, not the paper's. This sample lists approximately 15,000 clones; around a fifth were detected once. About a fifth of the sample lies in the top ten. V is shortened by 2 bases, J by 1 base, and the region joining them spans 9 bases. Per the germline V gene, SGHTA is the CDR1 and FQGNSA is the CDR2. The CDR3 holds 16 amino acids from the cysteine to the phenylalanine. Only the CDR3 DNA stays, 48 bases, in frame from base 1.

Before undergoing thyroid surgery, none of the patients had been given any kind of treatment. Using T-cell receptor beta sequencing, the study looked back at clinical samples from patients collected from about 2011 to 2019. This sequence was found in a female donor with papillary thyroid cancer or a benign thyroid nodule (not recorded which). Some clones in this sample may be carry-over from other donors' samples. The material sequenced was adjacent normal tissue. Recombination linked TRBV7-2 to TRBJ2-6, and perhaps TRBD2 as D gene, on 5 matching bases. At the DNA level, the sequence is TGTGCCAGCAGCTTAAGCGGCGGGTCTGGGGCCAACGTCCTGACTTTC. Its protein reads: CASSLSGGSGANVLTF.